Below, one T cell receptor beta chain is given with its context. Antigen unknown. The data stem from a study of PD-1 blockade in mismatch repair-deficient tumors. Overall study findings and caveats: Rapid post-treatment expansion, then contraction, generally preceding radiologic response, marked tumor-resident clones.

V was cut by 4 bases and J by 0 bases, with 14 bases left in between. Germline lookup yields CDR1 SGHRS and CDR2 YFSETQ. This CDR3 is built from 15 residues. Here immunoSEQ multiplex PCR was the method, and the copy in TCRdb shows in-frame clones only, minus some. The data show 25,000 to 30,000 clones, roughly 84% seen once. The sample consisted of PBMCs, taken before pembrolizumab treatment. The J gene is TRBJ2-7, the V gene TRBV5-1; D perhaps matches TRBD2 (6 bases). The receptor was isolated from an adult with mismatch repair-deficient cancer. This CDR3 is CASSSTGDPSYEQYF. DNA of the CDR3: TGCGCCAGCAGCAGTACGGGAGACCCCTCCTACGAGCAGTACTTC.